What follows are 20 T cell receptor beta chains derived from one specimen sequenced in a study of CD8 T cells in Susac syndrome. RNA was extracted with the RNeasy kit, and a quantity of about 0.5 to 1 ug was reverse transcribed using random hexamers. TCRdb re-called the immunoSEQ multiplex PCR reads through MiXCR, storing one row per CDR3 protein. Of under 200,000 distinct CDR3 sequences in the sample, around 90% are singletons; the top ten hold approximately 0.075%. The specimen was CD4+ T cells from PBMCs. The receptors originated from a human donor in good health.

V usage is TRBV20-1 and J usage is TRBJ1-5; D unclear. The CDR3 consists of 15 residues. Germline assignment: CDR1 DFQATT and CDR2 SNEGSKA (reference sequence). The ends were cut back, 3 bases at V and 4 bases at J, with 16 bases in the middle. CDR3 protein: CSARGGSQTNQPQHF. CDR3 DNA sequence: TGCAGTGCTAGGGGAGGGAGTCAGACGAATCAGCCCCAGCATTTT.

This sequence joins TRBV6-1 and TRBJ2-2, with D tentatively TRBD1 (6 bases). V was cut by 1 base and J by 7 bases, with 16 bases left in between. Germline CDR1 and CDR2: MNHNS and SASEGT. The CDR3 extends over 16 amino acids. The DNA of the CDR3 is TGTGCCAGCAGTGAAGGTTTAGGGGGAACCAACGGGGAGCTGTTTTTT. Encoded protein: CASSEGLGGTNGELFF.

The V gene is TRBV6-1, the J gene TRBJ2-7; 8 nucleotides align to TRBD2. The CDR3 has 16 amino acids. Germline trimming cut 5 bases from V and 2 bases from J; bases unmatched to any gene: 11. The germline CDR1 and CDR2 sequences are MNHNS and SASEGT. CDR3 in DNA: TGTGCCAGCAGTCCGTTCGGGAGCGGGAGACCCTACGAGCAGTACTTC. This encodes CASSPFGSGRPYEQYF.

The chain uses TRBV12-3 or TRBV12-4 and TRBJ1-2; D ambiguous. The CDR3 has 15 residues. V was pared by 5 bases and J by 3 bases, with 16 bases between. This CDR3 reads CASSPRLAMHYGYTF. As DNA, the CDR3 is TGTGCCAGCAGTCCTCGCCTCGCGATGCACTATGGCTACACCTTC.

This clonotype was observed a few times. V and J are TRBV12-3 or TRBV12-4 and TRBJ2-2; D ambiguous. This CDR3 contains 12 residues. Trimming removed 3 bases at V and 7 bases at J, with 6 bases between. This CDR3 is CASSFVSGELFF. The CDR3 bases are TGTGCCAGCAGTTTCGTAAGCGGGGAGCTGTTTTTT.

This clonotype was observed a few times. This chain joins TRBV7-2 and TRBJ1-5; D is undetermined. In germline, CDR1 is SGHTA, CDR2 FQGNSA. The CDR3 loop spans 14 amino acids. V was cut by 5 bases and J by 2 bases, with 10 bases left in between. CDR3 region: CASSNGWGNQPQHF. CDR3 in DNA: TGTGCCAGCAGCAACGGGTGGGGCAATCAGCCCCAGCATTTT. The full variable domain, rest sourced from reference TRBV7-2 and TRBJ1-5, is GAGVSQSPSNKVTEKGKDVELRCDPISGHTALYWYRQSLGQGLEFLIYFQGNSAPDKSGLPSDRFSAERTGGSVSTLTIQRTQQEDSAVYLCASSNGWGNQPQHFGDGTRLSIL.

The V gene is TRBV23-1, the J gene TRBJ1-4; the match to TRBD1 covers 8 bases. TRBV23-1 belongs to the ORF category, with a function that is uncertain. The CDR3 totals 15 residues. Losses at the gene ends were 2 bases for V and 9 bases for J; bases not matched to a gene: 8. The CDR3 coding sequence is TGCGCCAGCAGTCAAGGACAGGGAGTACGGAAAAAACTGTTTTTT. Amino acids: CASSQGQGVRKKLFF.

The chain is built from TRBV5-1 and TRBJ2-6, with D maybe TRBD1 (5 bases). Trimming pared 3 bases from V and 0 bases from J, leaving 10 bases between. Germline CDR1 reads SGHRS; CDR2 reads YFSETQ. This CDR3 is 16 amino acids long. DNA for the CDR3: TGCGCCAGCAGCTCGGAAGGGGTCTCTGGGGCCAACGTCCTGACTTTC. Translated, it gives CASSSEGVSGANVLTF.

The V and J genes are TRBV7-9 and TRBJ2-4, with D uncertain. The germline V and J ends were trimmed by 1 base and 9 bases, with 4 bases remaining between them. Germline loops: CDR1 SEHNR, CDR2 FQNEAQ (reference sequence). There are 11 residues in the CDR3. The CDR3 bases are TGTGCCAGCAGCTTAGACTCCATTCAGTACTTC. This encodes CASSLDSIQYF. The full variable domain, in which reference TRBV7-9 and TRBJ2-4 provide the parts outside the CDR3, is DTGVSQNPRHKITKRGQNVTFRCDPISEHNRLYWYRQTLGQGPEFLTYFQNEAQLEKSRLLSDRFSAERPKGSFSTLEIQRTEQGDSAMYLCASSLDSIQYFGAGTRLSVL.

CDR3 protein: CASSYLRPPYANTGELFF. CDR3 nucleotide sequence: TGTGCCAGCAGTTACCTCAGACCTCCCTATGCGAACACCGGGGAGCTGTTTTTT. The chain carries TRBV6-2 or TRBV6-3 and TRBJ2-2; D gene ambiguous. Trimming took off 2 bases at V and 0 bases at J, with 16 bases between the two ends. CDR3 size: 18 residues. The germline V gene encodes CDR1 MNHEY and CDR2 SVGEGT.

V gene TRBV6-2 or TRBV6-3 combines with J gene TRBJ2-5; 7 bases are shared with TRBD2. V gave up 4 bases and J gave up 1 base; unmatched junction bases: 3. The CDR3 totals 14 residues. CDR1 is MNHEY, CDR2 SVGEGT, per germline. For the CDR3, the DNA is TGTGCCAGCAGTTTATCTAGCGGCCAAGAGACCCAGTACTTC. The encoded protein is CASSLSSGQETQYF.

The chain recombines TRBV5-1 with TRBJ2-3, with 8 bases that match TRBD1. The V and J ends lost 0 bases and 2 bases, in that order; junction bases with no gene match: 5. The CDR3 sequence is 16 residues long. From germline, CDR1 is SGHRS and CDR2 YFSETQ. This CDR3 is CASSLVGTGFTDTQYF. The CDR3 region has the DNA TGCGCCAGCAGCTTGGTAGGGACAGGATTCACAGATACGCAGTATTTT.

The chain carries TRBV6-1 and TRBJ2-1; D tentatively fits TRBD1 or TRBD2 (6 bases each). The V and J ends lost 3 bases and 9 bases respectively, with 15 bases between them. This CDR3 comprises 14 residues. Per the germline V gene, CDR1 is MNHNS and CDR2 is SASEGT. This chain's CDR3 is CASSDRGATGEQFF. In DNA, the CDR3 is TGTGCCAGCAGTGATAGGGGGGCTACAGGTGAGCAGTTCTTC.

The chain links TRBV5-1 to TRBJ2-7, with 8 bases lining up with TRBD1. The germline gives CDR1 SGHRS, CDR2 YFSETQ. The length of the CDR3 is 13 residues. Trimming took 3 bases from V and 5 from J; bases not matched to a gene: 4. CDR3 DNA: TGCGCCAGCAGCTCAGGGGGCTTGGACGAGCAGTACTTC. Translated, it gives CASSSGGLDEQYF.

The CDR3 region is CASSFSPAGELFF. CDR3 nucleotides: TGTGCCAGCAGCTTTAGCCCGGCTGGGGAGCTGTTTTTT. The V gene is TRBV7-8, the J gene TRBJ2-2; no reliable D call. With 3 bases removed from V and 8 bases from J, the gap between germline ends came to 10 bases. This CDR3 comprises 13 residues. Germline V gene data show CDR1 as SGHVS and CDR2 as FQNEAQ.

This chain links TRBV5-1 with TRBJ1-5, with 7 bases identical to TRBD1. The germline V gene encodes CDR1 SGHRS and CDR2 YFSETQ. After removal of 4 bases from V and 7 bases from J, the junction contained 14 bases not matched to a gene. The CDR3 totals 16 residues. Here the CDR3 DNA reads TGCGCCAGCAGCCAGGGGGAGTGGGGGCTAGGCCAGCCCCAGCATTTT. This gives the protein CASSQGEWGLGQPQHF.

This clonotype was seen just once. The chain couples TRBV5-1 to TRBJ2-2, with TRBD1 as a possible D gene (5 bases). V was clipped by 1 base and J by 0 bases, with 10 bases between them. Germline values: CDR1 SGHRS, CDR2 YFSETQ. This CDR3 comprises 16 residues. CDR3 sequence: CASSLYLGANTGELFF. In DNA form, the CDR3 reads TGCGCCAGCAGCTTGTATTTAGGGGCGAACACCGGGGAGCTGTTTTTT.

The chain recombines TRBV6-2 or TRBV6-3 with TRBJ1-2, with D possibly being TRBD1 (6 bases). V was shortened by 5 bases and J by 4 bases, with 8 bases between the two germline ends. The length of the CDR3 is 12 residues. Germline V CDR1 and CDR2: MNHEY, SVGEGT. The CDR3 here is CASSQGFYGYTF. CDR3 coding DNA: TGTGCCAGCAGTCAGGGGTTCTATGGCTACACCTTC.

V usage is TRBV24-1 and J usage is TRBJ2-5, with 11 bases identical to TRBD1. Germline V gene data show CDR1 as KGHDR and CDR2 as SFDVKD. The V and J ends lost 5 bases and 5 bases, in that order; junction bases with no gene match: 9. This CDR3 has 16 amino acids. CDR3 region: CATSGPGQGGRETQYF. In DNA form, the CDR3 reads TGTGCCACCAGTGGGCCGGGACAGGGGGGGCGGGAGACCCAGTACTTC.

This chain joins TRBV20-1 and TRBJ2-7; TRBD2 matches at 16 bases. The V and J ends lost 0 bases and 4 bases, in that order; junction bases with no gene match: 9. The germline gives CDR1 DFQATT, CDR2 SNEGSKA (reference sequence). This CDR3 region has 18 residues. In nucleotides, the CDR3 is TGCAGTGCTAGAGATCCCGGGACTAGCGGGGGGGCCGATTACGAGCAGTACTTC. This codes for CSARDPGTSGGADYEQYF.